This T cell receptor (beta chain) was documented in a study of radiation and T cells in renal cell carcinoma. Points from the study as a whole: Compared with controls, irradiated tumors showed greater TCR clonality.

The CDR3 loop spans 16 amino acids. Germline loops: CDR1 SGHTA, CDR2 FQGNSA. V lost 6 bases to trimming and J lost 8 bases; unmatched junction nucleotides: 12. Regarding treatment: 15 Gy SBRT to primary tumor, nephrectomy 4 weeks later. The table came from immunoSEQ multiplex PCR; TCRdb's copy has only in-frame clones and leaves some out. Found here are some 5,000 clones, roughly 53% of them singletons; the top ten hold 45% to 55%. The sample holds a few counts of this clone. What it binds is not known. The TCR sequence derives from a man in his 60s with renal cell carcinoma. The specimen comprised tumor tissue, sampled from a patient whose treatment included radiotherapy and nephrectomy. The chain carries TRBV7-2 and TRBJ2-1, with TRBD2 identical over 11 bases. The CDR3 DNA reads TGTGCCAGCAGACTCATAACTAGCGGGAGTATCGATGAGCAGTTCTTC. It encodes CASRLITSGSIDEQFF.